The 31 T cell receptor beta chains reported below all come from one sample, sequenced in a study of blood T cell repertoires in COVID-19. Repertoires were generated with immunoSEQ multiplex PCR, while TCRdb's copy carries only in-frame clones and drops some. The sample shows about 400,000 clones, about 90% of them seen only once. The sequenced sample was PBMCs or T cells enriched from blood (not recorded which). The receptors come from a woman under 30 with acute COVID-19.

The V and J genes are TRBV2 and TRBJ1-5, with D possibly being TRBD1 (6 bases). Trimming shortened V by 7 bases and J by 2 bases, and 9 bases separated the two germline ends. CDR3 length equals 13 residues. Germline lookup yields CDR1 SNHLY and CDR2 FYNNEI. The DNA for the CDR3 is TGTGCCAGCAACTACAGGGGCAATCAGCCCCAGCATTTT. This sequence encodes CASNYRGNQPQHF. The entire variable domain, with the rest obtained from reference TRBV2 and TRBJ1-5, is as follows: EPEVTQTPSHQVTQMGQEVILRCVPISNHLYFYWYRQILGQKVEFLVSFYNNEISEKSEIFDDQFSVERPDGSNFTLKIRSTKLEDSAMYFCASNYRGNQPQHFGDGTRLSIL.

J is TRBJ1-2 and V is TRBV6-1; possibly TRBD1 for D (6 bases). The ends were cut back, 1 base at V and 4 bases at J, with 10 bases in the middle. The CDR3 has 14 residues. Germline V gene data show CDR1 as MNHNS and CDR2 as SASEGT. The CDR3 DNA follows: TGTGCCAGCAGTGAAGGGGGGACACTCTATGGCTACACCTTC. Its protein is CASSEGGTLYGYTF.

This clone was seen only once. The chain couples TRBV7-9 to TRBJ1-1, with a weak D call TRBD1 (5 bases). The CDR3 length is 15 residues. The germline V gene encodes CDR1 SEHNR and CDR2 FQNEAQ (reference sequence). Trimming cost V 5 bases and J 4 bases, with 17 bases left between them. The CDR3 DNA sequence: TGTGCCAGCAGCAAACACGGGGGAAGTTTCACTGAAGCTTTCTTT. Its translation is CASSKHGGSFTEAFF.

This CDR3 is CASSIGRGETQYF. The CDR3 nucleotides read TGTGCCAGTAGTATAGGGCGGGGGGAGACCCAGTACTTC. The rearrangement links TRBV19 to TRBJ2-5; 7 bases align to TRBD2. This CDR3 has 13 amino acids. The germline V gene has CDR1 LNHDA and CDR2 SQIVND (reference sequence). V was clipped by 1 base and J by 5 bases; unmatched bases: 1.

V gene TRBV10-1 combines with J gene TRBJ2-7; 8 bases fit TRBD1. Germline assignment: CDR1 WNHNN and CDR2 SYGVQD (reference sequence). With 7 bases clipped from V and 4 bases from J, the junction kept 6 bases outside the gene matches. The CDR3 spans 13 residues. For the CDR3, the DNA is TGCGCCAGCAACAGGGGGGTCGGGTACGAGCAGTACTTC. It codes for CASNRGVGYEQYF.

This clone has just one count. The chain recombines TRBV6-5 with TRBJ2-7; the match to TRBD1 covers 9 bases. Germline assignment: CDR1 MNHEY and CDR2 SVGAGI. With V trimmed by 6 bases and J by 4 bases, 4 bases remained unmatched. This CDR3 has 13 amino acids. The CDR3 nucleotides read TGTGCCAGCAGGGACAGGGGACGGTACGAGCAGTACTTC. Protein product: CASRDRGRYEQYF.

The chain links TRBV9 to TRBJ2-3; the match to TRBD1 covers 9 bases. J gave up 4 bases and V 5 bases, and 5 bases lay outside the gene matches. This CDR3 is 14 amino acids long. In germline, CDR1 is SGDLS, CDR2 YYNGEE. The CDR3 is CASSLTGGPDTQYF. The DNA of the CDR3 is TGTGCCAGCAGTCTCACAGGGGGCCCAGATACGCAGTATTTT.

The J gene is TRBJ2-7, the V gene TRBV10-3, with 8 bases fitting TRBD1. There are 11 residues in the CDR3. After removal of 10 bases from V and 5 bases from J, the junction contained 4 bases not matched to a gene. Germline lookup yields CDR1 ENHRY and CDR2 SYGVKD. The CDR3 DNA reads as TGTGCCAACGGACAGGGCAACGAGCAGTACTTC. Its protein product is CANGQGNEQYF.

The genes are TRBV28 and TRBJ2-3; 14 nucleotides match TRBD2. The V and J ends lost 3 bases and 3 bases, in that order; junction bases with no gene match: 5. The length of the CDR3 is 17 residues. The germline CDR1 and CDR2 sequences are MDHEN and SYDVKM. This CDR3 is CASSFLTSGRGTDTQYF. The CDR3, as DNA: TGTGCCAGCAGTTTCCTGACTAGCGGGAGGGGGACAGATACGCAGTATTTT.

V and J are TRBV11-3 and TRBJ2-1, with TRBD1 matching 9 bases. J lost 9 bases, V lost 1 base, and 4 bases had no gene match. CDR3 size: 14 residues. Germline CDR1 SGHNT, CDR2 YENEEA. In nucleotides, the CDR3 is TGTGCCAGCAGCTTAGCGACAGGGGGGAGTGAGCAGTTCTTC. This codes for CASSLATGGSEQFF.

This rearrangement joins TRBV29-1 to TRBJ2-1; 7 bases fit TRBD2. Germline CDR1 SQVTM, CDR2 ANQGSEA. V dropped 4 bases and J dropped 13; count of bases not matched to a gene: 7. This CDR3 comprises 11 residues. In nucleotides, the CDR3 is TGCAGCGTTGCTGGGGGAGGGCCTCAGTTCTTC. Its protein product is CSVAGGGPQFF.

This sequence joins TRBV5-4 and TRBJ2-7, with D possibly TRBD1 on 6 matching bases. V was cut by 0 bases and J by 6 bases, with 10 bases left in between. The CDR3 is made up of 13 amino acids. Germline CDR1 SGHNT, CDR2 YYREEE (reference sequence). Here the CDR3 reads CASSLGRGPEQYF. The DNA for the CDR3 is TGTGCCAGCAGCTTGGGCAGGGGCCCCGAGCAGTACTTC.

The J gene is TRBJ2-5, the V gene TRBV18, with 7 bases identical to TRBD2. The CDR3 is 15 residues long. V lost 6 bases and J lost 0; bases outside the gene matches: 7. Per germline, CDR1 KGHSH and CDR2 LQKENI. The DNA of the CDR3 is TGTGCCAGCTCCCCCCCTAGCGGCTACCAAGAGACCCAGTACTTC. The encoded protein is CASSPPSGYQETQYF.

J is TRBJ1-1 and V is TRBV12-5, with TRBD1 as a possible D gene (5 bases). The CDR3 is 15 amino acids. The V gene's germline CDR1 is LGHNT and CDR2 FRNRAP. The ends were cut back, 1 base at V and 3 bases at J, with 12 bases in the middle. The DNA of the CDR3 is TGTGCTAGTGGTTTGGGAACGCTAGGGGACACTGAAGCTTTCTTT. Translated, it gives CASGLGTLGDTEAFF.

The chain employs TRBV7-2 and TRBJ1-3; 7 nucleotides agree with TRBD1. The V gene's germline CDR1 is SGHTA and CDR2 FQGNSA. This CDR3 region has 14 residues. V lost 6 bases and J lost 6; bases outside the gene matches: 8. In DNA, the CDR3 is TGTGCCAGCAGTAACAGGGGTTTTGCAAACACCATATATTTT. This gives the protein CASSNRGFANTIYF. Full variable domain (outside the CDR3, taken from reference TRBV7-2 and TRBJ1-3): GAGVSQSPSNKVTEKGKDVELRCDPISGHTALYWYRQSLGQGLEFLIYFQGNSAPDKSGLPSDRFSAERTGGSVSTLTIQRTQQEDSAVYLCASSNRGFANTIYFGEGSWLTVV.

The rearrangement links TRBV28 to TRBJ1-2; D gene ambiguous. The ends were cut back, 3 bases at V and 0 bases at J, with 8 bases in the middle. This CDR3 contains 14 residues. From germline, CDR1 is MDHEN and CDR2 SYDVKM. The CDR3 nucleotides are TGTGCCAGCAGTTTGGGCAGGACTAACTATGGCTACACCTTC. This gives the protein CASSLGRTNYGYTF.

This clone was counted between two and nine times. The chain couples TRBV12-3 or TRBV12-4 to TRBJ1-3, with 10 bases lining up with TRBD1. This CDR3 contains 13 residues. Trimming removed 5 bases from V and 7 bases from J; junction bases left unmatched: 2. Here the CDR3 reads CASSRQGANTIYF. CDR3 nucleotide sequence: TGTGCCAGCAGTAGACAGGGGGCGAACACCATATATTTT.

The chain joins TRBV5-4 to TRBJ2-1; D gene ambiguous. V gave up 2 bases and J gave up 8 bases, with 5 bases separating them. The CDR3 is 11 residues long. CDR1 and CDR2 (germline): SGHNT, YYREEE (reference sequence). CDR3 sequence (DNA): TGTGCCAGCAGCTTTTCTGATGAGCAGTTCTTC. It codes for CASSFSDEQFF.

This clone is a singleton in its sample. The chain has TRBV6-5 and TRBJ2-7, with 8 bases aligning to TRBD2. CDR3 size: 16 residues. With 0 bases clipped from V and 3 bases from J, the junction kept 7 bases outside the gene matches. The V gene's germline CDR1 is MNHEY and CDR2 SVGAGI. CDR3 in amino acids: CASSYSGSGGHYEQYF. In DNA, the CDR3 is TGTGCCAGCAGTTACTCAGGGAGCGGGGGACACTACGAGCAGTACTTC.

V usage is TRBV4-1 and J usage is TRBJ1-5, with 7 bases identical to TRBD1. Germline V gives CDR1 MGHRA, CDR2 YSYEKL. V was clipped by 0 bases and J by 2 bases; unmatched bases: 4. The CDR3 runs 16 residues. DNA of the CDR3: TGCGCCAGCAGCCAAGATACAGGGGTAGGCAATCAGCCCCAGCATTTT. It translates to CASSQDTGVGNQPQHF.

J is TRBJ2-1 and V is TRBV10-3; 14 bases match TRBD2. CDR1 and CDR2 (germline): ENHRY, SYGVKD. CDR3 length: 17 amino acids. V was clipped by 6 bases and J by 6 bases; unmatched bases: 10. In DNA form, the CDR3 reads TGTGCCATCAGGCCGGGACTAGCGGGAGAAGGAGGCAATGAGCAGTTCTTC. It encodes CAIRPGLAGEGGNEQFF.

The chain is built from TRBV14 and TRBJ1-2; 7 nucleotides match TRBD1. The trim removed 1 base at V and 4 bases at J, leaving 9 bases unmatched. CDR1 and CDR2 from the germline V gene are SGHDN and FVKESK. CDR3 length: 16 residues. The DNA of the CDR3 is TGTGCCAGCAGCCAAGTCCGGGACAGCTACTCCTATGGCTACACCTTC. Translation: CASSQVRDSYSYGYTF.

The rearrangement uses TRBV12-5 and TRBJ1-2, with D perhaps matching TRBD1 (6 bases). Germline CDR1 reads LGHNT; CDR2 reads FRNRAP. The CDR3 spans 15 residues. Between the trimmed V and J ends, which lost 5 bases and 5 bases, there was a span of 18 bases. The CDR3 DNA follows: TGTGCTAGTGGTCCAGAACAGGGACGGGGATATGGCTACACCTTC. Translated: CASGPEQGRGYGYTF.

The CDR3 DNA follows: TGTGCCAGCAGTTTCCCGGACAGATACAATGAGCAGTTCTTC. Residues: CASSFPDRYNEQFF. V gene TRBV28 combines with J gene TRBJ2-1; D may be TRBD1 (6 bases). The CDR3 contains 14 residues. The germline V gene encodes CDR1 MDHEN and CDR2 SYDVKM. With 3 bases removed from V and 4 bases from J, the gap between germline ends came to 10 bases.

The V and J genes are TRBV20-1 and TRBJ2-3, with D possibly TRBD2 on 6 matching bases. The germline V gene encodes CDR1 DFQATT and CDR2 SNEGSKA (reference sequence). The CDR3 loop spans 13 amino acids. V shed 3 bases and J shed 5 bases, with 12 bases lying between them. This CDR3 reads CSASWRVGDTQYF. The CDR3 bases are TGCAGTGCTAGTTGGAGGGTGGGAGATACGCAGTATTTT.

The rearrangement uses TRBV7-9 and TRBJ1-5, with D hard to call. The V gene's germline CDR1 is SEHNR and CDR2 FQNEAQ (reference sequence). CDR3 length equals 15 residues. V lost 2 bases to trimming and J lost 5 bases, with 13 bases between them. In nucleotides, the CDR3 is TGTGCCAGCAGCTTAACTTCTTCGGGTCATCAGCCCCAGCATTTT. Translated, it gives CASSLTSSGHQPQHF. Full variable domain (missing parts from reference TRBV7-9 and TRBJ1-5): DTGVSQNPRHKITKRGQNVTFRCDPISEHNRLYWYRQTLGQGPEFLTYFQNEAQLEKSRLLSDRFSAERPKGSFSTLEIQRTEQGDSAMYLCASSLTSSGHQPQHFGDGTRLSIL.

The chain is built from TRBV12-3 or TRBV12-4 and TRBJ2-1; tentatively, D is TRBD2 (6 bases). The CDR3 runs 13 residues. The CDR3 DNA is TGTCCAAAGCCGGGACTGGCCTACAATGAGCAGTTCTTC. It specifies CPKPGLAYNEQFF.

The chain uses TRBV5-5 and TRBJ2-3, with a weak D call TRBD1 (6 bases). Germline-derived CDR1 and CDR2 are SGHKS and YYEKEE (reference sequence). Trimming took 7 bases from V and 4 from J, leaving 19 bases between them. CDR3 length: 15 amino acids. The DNA of the CDR3 is TGTGCCAGCTTCCCCCCCGAGGGGGACGCAGATACGCAGTATTTT. The encoded protein is CASFPPEGDADTQYF.

This sequence joins TRBV27 and TRBJ1-2; 7 bases align to TRBD1. The CDR3 is made up of 16 amino acids. In germline, CDR1 is MNHEY, CDR2 SMNVEV (reference sequence). Losses at the gene ends were 6 bases for V and 5 bases for J; bases not matched to a gene: 15. In DNA form, the CDR3 reads TGTGCCAGCAGCAAACTACAGGGGATTATTCGGTATGGCTACACCTTC. It specifies CASSKLQGIIRYGYTF.

Only one count was recorded for this clone. J is TRBJ1-5 and V is TRBV19; no reliable D call. The CDR3 has 15 amino acids. V dropped 4 bases and J dropped 1 base, with 11 bases sitting between them. CDR1 is LNHDA and CDR2 is SQIVND in the germline V gene (reference sequence). The DNA for the CDR3 is TGTGCCAGTAGTACCACTTGGGCGAGCAATCAGCCCCAGCATTTT. This translates into CASSTTWASNQPQHF.

The chain employs TRBV24-1 and TRBJ1-4; 8 bases fit TRBD1. V shed 5 bases, J shed 7 bases, and the junction held 2 bases outside the gene matches. CDR3 size: 13 residues. Germline V gene lookup returns CDR1 KGHDR and CDR2 SFDVKD. In DNA form, the CDR3 reads TGTGCCACCAGTGTAACAGGGGGTGAAAAACTGTTTTTT. This encodes CATSVTGGEKLFF.